One and the same sample provided the 24 T cell receptor beta chains below, sequenced in a study of blood T cell repertoires in COVID-19. TCRdb keeps only in-frame clones here, not all; method: immunoSEQ multiplex PCR. The top ten hold approximately 2.6% of the sample, which has about 170,000 clones, roughly 86% seen once. The sequenced material came from peripheral blood. These receptors originate from a woman older than 75 with COVID-19, enrolled during active disease.

The V call is TRBV18, the J call TRBJ2-4, with D hard to call. Germline values: CDR1 KGHSH, CDR2 LQKENI. The ends were cut back, 3 bases at V and 5 bases at J, with 2 bases in the middle. This CDR3 comprises 11 residues. The CDR3 spells CASSPENIQYF. The CDR3 coding sequence is TGTGCCAGCTCACCCGAAAACATTCAGTACTTC. Based on the CDR3 plus reference TRBV18 and TRBJ2-4, the full variable domain is NAGVMQNPRHLVRRRGQEARLRCSPMKGHSHVYWYRQLPEEGLKFMVYLQKENIIDESGMPKERFSAEFPKEGPSILRIQQVVRGDSAAYFCASSPENIQYFGAGTRLSVL.

The rearrangement links TRBV30 to TRBJ2-5; D gene unclear. The germline V gene has CDR1 GTSNPN and CDR2 SVGIG (reference sequence). The CDR3 has 13 amino acids. With 2 bases removed from V and 9 bases from J, the gap between germline ends came to 16 bases. The CDR3 is CAWSPPEPAAQYF. The CDR3 DNA reads as TGTGCCTGGAGTCCCCCAGAGCCCGCGGCCCAGTACTTC.

This chain joins TRBV27 and TRBJ1-6, with D possibly matching TRBD1 (6 bases). This CDR3 is 13 amino acids long. V was shortened by 6 bases and J by 8 bases, with 11 bases between the two germline ends. Germline lookup yields CDR1 MNHEY and CDR2 SMNVEV (reference sequence). CDR3 DNA sequence: TGTGCCAGCAGATTGGACAGATATTCACCCCTCCACTTT. Its protein product is CASRLDRYSPLHF.

This chain links TRBV30 with TRBJ2-7; 8 bases align to TRBD2. V lost 0 bases and J lost 6; bases outside the gene matches: 10. Germline-derived CDR1 and CDR2 are GTSNPN and SVGIG (reference sequence). The CDR3 consists of 15 residues. The CDR3 nucleotides read TGTGCCTGGAGTGTACTACCGGGAGGGCCCGGCGAGCAGTACTTC. Its translation is CAWSVLPGGPGEQYF. The variable domain in full, completed from reference TRBV30 and TRBJ2-7, reads SQTIHQWPATLVQPVGSPLSLECTVEGTSNPNLYWYRQAAGRGLQLLFYSVGIGQISSEVPQNLSASRPQDRQFILSSKKLLLSDSGFYLCAWSVLPGGPGEQYFGPGTRLTVT.

This clone was detected a few times. This chain uses TRBV27 with TRBJ1-2; 10 bases fit TRBD1. The CDR3 is made up of 16 amino acids. Losses at the gene ends were 6 bases for V and 5 bases for J; bases not matched to a gene: 12. The germline CDR1 and CDR2 sequences are MNHEY and SMNVEV (reference sequence). The CDR3 spells CASSLGWTGGEYGYTF. In DNA form, the CDR3 reads TGTGCCAGCAGCTTAGGTTGGACAGGGGGAGAGTATGGCTACACCTTC.

V is TRBV30 and J is TRBJ2-7; TRBD2 matches 7 bases. The CDR3 sequence is 14 residues long. The V and J ends lost 2 bases and 3 bases, in that order; junction bases with no gene match: 7. Germline-derived CDR1 and CDR2 are GTSNPN and SVGIG (reference sequence). The CDR3 is CAWSRGGAVYEQYF. Written as DNA, the CDR3 is TGTGCCTGGAGTCGGGGAGGGGCCGTCTACGAGCAGTACTTC. Variable domain in full (rest from reference TRBV30 and TRBJ2-7): SQTIHQWPATLVQPVGSPLSLECTVEGTSNPNLYWYRQAAGRGLQLLFYSVGIGQISSEVPQNLSASRPQDRQFILSSKKLLLSDSGFYLCAWSRGGAVYEQYFGPGTRLTVT.

V gene TRBV2 combines with J gene TRBJ1-1; 9 bases agree with TRBD1. Germline loops: CDR1 SNHLY, CDR2 FYNNEI. With V trimmed by 4 bases and J by 4 bases, 16 bases remained unmatched. The CDR3 covers 18 residues. The CDR3 nucleotides read TGTGCCAGCAGTGTAGACTGGACAGGGGCTTTTGGAGGCACTGAAGCTTTCTTT. Residues: CASSVDWTGAFGGTEAFF.

DNA for the CDR3: TGTGCCAGCATCACAGGGGTTATGAACACTGAAGCTTTCTTT. Its protein product is CASITGVMNTEAFF. This chain links TRBV6-5 with TRBJ1-1, with 7 bases matching TRBD1. Trimming cost V 7 bases and J 0 bases; bases outside gene matches: 5. CDR3 length equals 14 residues. CDR1 MNHEY and CDR2 SVGAGI come from the germline V gene.

The chain employs TRBV18 and TRBJ1-2, with a possible D match to TRBD1 (5 bases). V lost 3 bases to trimming and J lost 0 bases, with 11 bases between them. The CDR3 is 15 amino acids. Germline CDR1 reads KGHSH; CDR2 reads LQKENI. This chain's CDR3 is CASSPIPTANYGYTF. CDR3 in DNA: TGTGCCAGCTCACCTATACCGACAGCTAACTATGGCTACACCTTC.

This chain uses TRBV15 with TRBJ2-3; 7 bases match TRBD1. This CDR3 is built from 19 residues. The ends lost 3 bases at V and 2 bases at J; junction bases unmatched: 17. Germline-derived CDR1 and CDR2 are LNHNV and YYDKDF (reference sequence). The CDR3 region is CATSSWVGNRDSHTDTQYF. DNA of the CDR3: TGTGCCACCAGCAGCTGGGTCGGAAACCGGGACAGCCACACAGATACGCAGTATTTT.

This chain uses TRBV5-4 with TRBJ2-7; 8 bases line up with TRBD2. The CDR3 extends over 13 amino acids. Per the germline V gene, CDR1 is SGHNT and CDR2 is YYREEE (reference sequence). V lost 2 bases, J lost 4 bases, and 2 bases stayed unmatched. The CDR3 nucleotides read TGTGCCAGCAGCTTCGGGGGGGCGTACGAGCAGTACTTC. This translates into CASSFGGAYEQYF.

The V call is TRBV18, the J call TRBJ1-1, with D perhaps TRBD1 (6 bases). Germline CDR1 reads KGHSH; CDR2 reads LQKENI. V lost 6 bases and J lost 1, with 9 bases in between. The CDR3 runs 13 residues. The CDR3 here is CASSRDKNTEAFF. CDR3 bases: TGTGCCAGCTCCCGGGACAAGAACACTGAAGCTTTCTTT.

V gene TRBV7-3 combines with J gene TRBJ1-3; tentatively, D is TRBD1 (5 bases). The CDR3 has 15 residues. Between the trimmed V and J ends, which lost 8 bases and 0 bases, there was a span of 14 bases. Germline loops: CDR1 SGHTA, CDR2 FQGTGA. In DNA form, the CDR3 reads TGTGCCAGCCCCCCGCAGGGAAGCTCTGGAAACACCATATATTTT. Protein: CASPPQGSSGNTIYF.

The J gene is TRBJ2-3, the V gene TRBV20-1, with TRBD2 matching over 7 bases. This CDR3 has 15 residues. V lost 6 bases to trimming and J lost 1 base; unmatched junction nucleotides: 10. The V gene's germline CDR1 is DFQATT and CDR2 SNEGSKA (reference sequence). DNA of the CDR3: TGCAGTGCCAGTGGAGGACTAGTGGGCACAGATACGCAGTATTTT. This translates into CSASGGLVGTDTQYF.

This clone was detected once. The chain employs TRBV11-2 and TRBJ1-5, with TRBD1 identical over 9 bases. This CDR3 has 16 amino acids. Looked up from germline, CDR1 is SGHAT and CDR2 is FQNNGV. J lost 6 bases, V lost 0 bases, and 6 bases had no gene match. This chain's CDR3 is CASSLDLGQGGQPQHF. In nucleotides, the CDR3 is TGTGCCAGCAGCTTAGATTTGGGACAGGGAGGTCAGCCCCAGCATTTT.

The V and J genes are TRBV7-3 and TRBJ1-2; 9 bases agree with TRBD1. The CDR3 loop spans 14 amino acids. Germline CDR1 reads SGHTA; CDR2 reads FQGTGA. Unmatched junction bases numbered 6, after V lost 3 bases and J lost 7 bases. The CDR3 reads CASSFGQGRGGYTF. CDR3 DNA sequence: TGTGCCAGCAGCTTCGGACAGGGGCGAGGTGGCTACACCTTC.

The chain joins TRBV5-4 to TRBJ1-4, with D uncertain. V was clipped by 0 bases and J by 3 bases, with 12 bases between them. The CDR3 length is 16 residues. Germline loops: CDR1 SGHNT, CDR2 YYREEE (reference sequence). CDR3 region: CASSLDFGLSNEKLFF. DNA for the CDR3: TGTGCCAGCAGCTTGGATTTTGGGCTATCTAATGAAAAACTGTTTTTT.

This clone turned up a few times. The gene calls are TRBV10-1 and TRBJ1-2, with D maybe TRBD1 (6 bases). Germline CDR1 reads WNHNN; CDR2 reads SYGVQD (reference sequence). The CDR3 runs to 13 residues. V was shortened by 4 bases and J by 8 bases, with 14 bases between the two germline ends. The CDR3 reads CASSGHREGGYTF. CDR3 DNA sequence: TGCGCCAGCAGTGGCCACAGGGAAGGGGGCTACACCTTC.

In nucleotides, the CDR3 is TGTGCCAGCAGCTTGGTTTCACTAGCGGGGGGAGTAGAGACCCAGTACTTC. Its protein is CASSLVSLAGGVETQYF. The chain combines TRBV5-8 with TRBJ2-5; 12 nucleotides line up with TRBD2. V trimming: 0 bases; J trimming: 4 bases; junction bases outside the gene matches: 7. The V gene's germline CDR1 is SGHTS and CDR2 YDEGEE. The CDR3 runs 17 residues.

This sequence joins TRBV28 and TRBJ2-4; possibly TRBD2 for D (5 bases). Germline-derived CDR1 and CDR2 are MDHEN and SYDVKM. Deletions cut 3 bases from V and 8 bases from J, with 17 bases between. The CDR3 has 15 amino acids. The CDR3 region is CASSLSIGGVDIQYF. CDR3 DNA sequence: TGTGCCAGCAGTTTGAGTATAGGAGGCGTGGACATTCAGTACTTC.

The rearrangement uses TRBV27 and TRBJ2-2; 12 nucleotides agree with TRBD2. Per the germline V gene, CDR1 is MNHEY and CDR2 is SMNVEV (reference sequence). The CDR3 contains 20 residues. The trim removed 4 bases at V and 6 bases at J, leaving 18 bases unmatched. The CDR3 DNA reads as TGTGCCAGCAGTTCCTTAAGGGCTTCTAGCGGGAGGGCCGATCCCGGGGAGCTGTTTTTT. Its translation: CASSSLRASSGRADPGELFF.

V is TRBV28 and J is TRBJ2-7, with a tentative D call TRBD1 (5 bases). There are 17 residues in the CDR3. Trimming pared 5 bases from V and 1 base from J, leaving 21 bases between. From germline, CDR1 is MDHEN and CDR2 SYDVKM. The CDR3, as DNA: TGTGCCAGCAGTCTAGGCCCCCTCGATAAGGGGTCCTACGAGCAGTACTTC. The encoded protein is CASSLGPLDKGSYEQYF.

CDR3: CASSLSGGESYEQYF. In DNA form, the CDR3 reads TGTGCCAGCAGCCTGAGCGGGGGGGAATCCTACGAGCAGTACTTC. This sequence joins TRBV6-2 or TRBV6-3 and TRBJ2-7; 10 bases map to TRBD2. CDR1 and CDR2 from the germline V gene are MNHEY and SVGEGT. The CDR3 extends over 15 amino acids. V gave up 6 bases and J gave up 1 base; unmatched junction bases: 6.

The chain uses TRBV19 and TRBJ2-2, with 9 bases identical to TRBD2. Germline assignment: CDR1 LNHDA and CDR2 SQIVND (reference sequence). This CDR3 contains 16 residues. Unmatched junction bases numbered 8, after V lost 7 bases and J lost 2 bases. This CDR3 reads CASKTWGLANTGELFF. The DNA of the CDR3 is TGTGCCAGTAAAACCTGGGGACTAGCAAACACCGGGGAGCTGTTTTTT.